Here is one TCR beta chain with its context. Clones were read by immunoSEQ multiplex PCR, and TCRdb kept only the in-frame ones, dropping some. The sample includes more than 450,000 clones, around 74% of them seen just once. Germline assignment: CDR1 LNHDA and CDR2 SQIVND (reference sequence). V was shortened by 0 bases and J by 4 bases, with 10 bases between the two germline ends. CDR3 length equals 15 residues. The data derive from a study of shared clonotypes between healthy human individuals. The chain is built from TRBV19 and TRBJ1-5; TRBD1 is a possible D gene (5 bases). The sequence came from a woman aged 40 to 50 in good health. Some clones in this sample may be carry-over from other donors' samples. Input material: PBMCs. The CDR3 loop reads CASSIEGDSNQPQHF. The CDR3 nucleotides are TGTGCCAGTAGTATAGAGGGAGACAGTAATCAGCCCCAGCATTTT.